A selection of T cell receptor beta chains follows, all from one sample in a study of radiation and T cells in renal cell carcinoma. Sequencing was performed with immunoSEQ multiplex PCR; in TCRdb, only in-frame clones are kept and a portion is missing. The sample lists about 91,000 clones; about 79% were seen once. Sequenced here: blood, sampled from a patient whose treatment included radiotherapy and nephrectomy. These receptors all come from a man in his fifties or sixties with renal cell carcinoma. Both conserved end residues are part of each CDR3. The order of the fields is V gene, D gene, J gene, clone size, CDR3 protein, CDR3 DNA. D genes are given only for firm matches. The size field is filled for only some rows; it gives once, few, many or a size class.

v_gene: TRBV6-1
d_gene: NA
j_gene: TRBJ2-3
abundance: NA
CDR3aa: CAVARESTDTQYF
CDR3nt: TGTGCCGTAGCCCGGGAGAGCACAGATACGCAGTATTTT

v_gene: TRBV28
d_gene: TRBD2
j_gene: TRBJ2-3
abundance: NA
CDR3aa: CASNGRARGDTQYF
CDR3nt: TGTGCCAGCAATGGGAGGGCCCGGGGAGATACGCAGTATTTT

v_gene: TRBV15
d_gene: TRBD2
j_gene: TRBJ2-1
abundance: NA
CDR3aa: CATSRARLAGYNEQFF
CDR3nt: TGTGCCACCAGCAGAGCGAGACTAGCAGGATACAATGAGCAGTTCTTC

v_gene: TRBV6-5
d_gene: TRBD2
j_gene: TRBJ2-7
abundance: NA
CDR3aa: CASSYGTSGLYEQYF
CDR3nt: TGTGCCAGCAGTTACGGGACTAGCGGACTCTACGAGCAGTACTTC

v_gene: TRBV7-9
d_gene: TRBD1
j_gene: TRBJ2-7
abundance: NA
CDR3aa: CASSAWTGGSGEQYF
CDR3nt: TGTGCCAGCAGCGCATGGACAGGGGGGAGTGGGGAGCAGTACTTC

v_gene: TRBV20-1
d_gene: NA
j_gene: TRBJ1-1
abundance: few
CDR3aa: CSASLVPEAFF
CDR3nt: TGCAGTGCCTCACTGGTTCCTGAAGCTTTCTTT

v_gene: TRBV7-8
d_gene: NA
j_gene: TRBJ2-5
abundance: once
CDR3aa: CASSPNGRTQETQYF
CDR3nt: TGTGCCAGCAGCCCAAACGGACGGACCCAAGAGACCCAGTACTTC

v_gene: TRBV28
d_gene: NA
j_gene: TRBJ2-7
abundance: NA
CDR3aa: CASSLTPRRGNEQYF
CDR3nt: TGTGCCAGCAGTTTAACGCCACGGAGGGGAAATGAGCAGTACTTC

v_gene: TRBV28
d_gene: NA
j_gene: TRBJ1-5
abundance: few
CDR3aa: CAVHSGGQPQHF
CDR3nt: TGTGCCGTACACTCTGGGGGGCAGCCCCAGCATTTT

v_gene: TRBV13
d_gene: TRBD2
j_gene: TRBJ2-7
abundance: once
CDR3aa: CASSFRGSSYEQYF
CDR3nt: TGTGCCAGCAGCTTTCGCGGGAGCTCCTACGAGCAGTACTTC

v_gene: TRBV7-2
d_gene: NA
j_gene: TRBJ1-2
abundance: NA
CDR3aa: CASSLLGRNYGYTF
CDR3nt: TGTGCCAGCAGCTTATTAGGGAGGAACTATGGCTACACCTTC

v_gene: TRBV5-1
d_gene: NA
j_gene: TRBJ2-7
abundance: NA
CDR3aa: CASSLTMGDVPPGYEQYF
CDR3nt: TGCGCCAGCAGCTTAACTATGGGCGATGTCCCACCCGGGTACGAGCAGTACTTC

v_gene: TRBV5-1
d_gene: TRBD1
j_gene: TRBJ2-5
abundance: NA
CDR3aa: CASSYTQGRGETQYF
CDR3nt: TGCGCCAGCAGCTATACACAGGGGAGAGGAGAGACCCAGTACTTC

v_gene: TRBV30
d_gene: TRBD1
j_gene: TRBJ1-2
abundance: NA
CDR3aa: CAWSSDRPYGYTF
CDR3nt: TGTGCCTGGAGTTCGGACAGGCCCTATGGCTACACCTTC

v_gene: TRBV19
d_gene: NA
j_gene: TRBJ2-2
abundance: NA
CDR3aa: CASRTSDAGGELFF
CDR3nt: TGTGCCAGTAGAACGTCGGACGCTGGCGGGGAGCTGTTTTTT

v_gene: TRBV2
d_gene: NA
j_gene: TRBJ2-7
abundance: NA
CDR3aa: CASIADTGRAEQYF
CDR3nt: TGTGCCAGCATAGCCGACACGGGGCGAGCCGAGCAGTACTTC

v_gene: TRBV5-1
d_gene: TRBD1
j_gene: TRBJ1-4
abundance: NA
CDR3aa: CASSLGQGSPNEKLFF
CDR3nt: TGCGCCAGCAGCTTGGGACAGGGGTCCCCTAATGAAAAACTGTTTTTT

v_gene: TRBV6-1
d_gene: NA
j_gene: TRBJ1-1
abundance: NA
CDR3aa: CASSDRALPNTEAFF
CDR3nt: TGTGCCAGCAGTGACAGAGCCCTACCGAACACTGAAGCTTTCTTT

v_gene: TRBV15
d_gene: TRBD2
j_gene: TRBJ2-3
abundance: NA
CDR3aa: CATSRDLSPSGGTDTQYF
CDR3nt: TGTGCCACCAGCAGAGATCTTTCCCCTAGCGGGGGAACAGATACGCAGTATTTT

v_gene: TRBV28
d_gene: NA
j_gene: TRBJ1-2
abundance: NA
CDR3aa: CASSSNPPLYGYTF
CDR3nt: TGTGCCAGCAGTTCCAACCCCCCCCTCTATGGCTACACCTTC

v_gene: TRBV29-1
d_gene: TRBD1
j_gene: TRBJ2-5
abundance: few
CDR3aa: CSTRDSEETQYF
CDR3nt: TGCAGCACGAGGGACAGCGAAGAGACCCAGTACTTC

v_gene: TRBV28
d_gene: NA
j_gene: TRBJ2-2
abundance: NA
CDR3aa: CASSYRVVRRPNTGELFF
CDR3nt: TGTGCCAGCAGCTATAGGGTCGTCAGGCGTCCGAACACCGGGGAGCTGTTTTTT

v_gene: TRBV9
d_gene: NA
j_gene: TRBJ2-3
abundance: NA
CDR3aa: CASSVSTDTQYF
CDR3nt: TGTGCCAGCAGCGTCTCGACAGATACGCAGTATTTT

v_gene: TRBV18
d_gene: NA
j_gene: TRBJ2-5
abundance: NA
CDR3aa: CASSRDETQYF
CDR3nt: TGTGCCAGCTCACGTGATGAGACCCAGTACTTC

v_gene: TRBV5-6
d_gene: TRBD1
j_gene: TRBJ2-5
abundance: NA
CDR3aa: CASSLEVPGQGETQYF
CDR3nt: TGTGCCAGCAGCTTGGAGGTGCCTGGACAGGGAGAGACCCAGTACTTC

v_gene: TRBV7-8
d_gene: NA
j_gene: TRBJ1-4
abundance: NA
CDR3aa: CASSSIPFMDSNEKLFF
CDR3nt: TGTGCCAGCAGCTCCATCCCTTTTATGGATTCTAATGAAAAACTGTTTTTT

v_gene: TRBV5-1
d_gene: NA
j_gene: TRBJ2-2
abundance: NA
CDR3aa: CASSLVQGRGGELFF
CDR3nt: TGCGCCAGCAGCCTGGTGCAGGGGCGAGGCGGGGAGCTGTTTTTT

v_gene: TRBV30
d_gene: NA
j_gene: TRBJ1-2
abundance: NA
CDR3aa: CAWNEPVYGYTF
CDR3nt: TGTGCCTGGAATGAACCGGTCTATGGCTACACCTTC

v_gene: TRBV6-6
d_gene: TRBD2
j_gene: TRBJ2-7
abundance: NA
CDR3aa: CASSYGVSGALHEQYF
CDR3nt: TGTGCCAGCAGTTACGGAGTTAGCGGGGCCCTACACGAGCAGTACTTC

v_gene: TRBV5-1
d_gene: NA
j_gene: TRBJ2-3
abundance: NA
CDR3aa: CASSLADRFTDTQYF
CDR3nt: TGCGCCAGCAGCTTGGCGGACAGATTCACAGATACGCAGTATTTT

v_gene: TRBV4-1
d_gene: TRBD1
j_gene: TRBJ2-2
abundance: NA
CDR3aa: CASSQPILNRGELFF
CDR3nt: TGCGCCAGCAGCCAACCAATTCTCAACAGGGGTGAGCTGTTTTTT

v_gene: TRBV7-6
d_gene: NA
j_gene: TRBJ1-1
abundance: NA
CDR3aa: CASSLGGPDTEAFF
CDR3nt: TGTGCCAGCAGCTTAGGGGGGCCGGACACTGAAGCTTTCTTT

v_gene: TRBV18
d_gene: TRBD1
j_gene: TRBJ2-1
abundance: NA
CDR3aa: CASSPGTGYNEQFF
CDR3nt: TGTGCCAGCTCACCCGGGACAGGGTACAATGAGCAGTTCTTC

v_gene: TRBV28
d_gene: TRBD1
j_gene: TRBJ1-2
abundance: NA
CDR3aa: CASRIGGGGYGYTF
CDR3nt: TGTGCCAGCAGGATAGGGGGCGGGGGCTATGGCTACACCTTC

v_gene: TRBV5-5
d_gene: TRBD1
j_gene: TRBJ1-2
abundance: once
CDR3aa: CASSLEGRGSYGYTF
CDR3nt: TGTGCCAGCAGCTTGGAAGGCAGGGGGTCCTATGGCTACACCTTC

v_gene: TRBV7-2
d_gene: TRBD2
j_gene: TRBJ2-7
abundance: NA
CDR3aa: CASSLEGRLAGYEQYF
CDR3nt: TGTGCCAGCAGCTTAGAGGGGCGTCTAGCGGGTTACGAGCAGTACTTC

v_gene: TRBV29-1
d_gene: NA
j_gene: TRBJ2-7
abundance: NA
CDR3aa: CSVVTDSYEQYF
CDR3nt: TGCAGCGTTGTTACAGACTCCTACGAGCAGTACTTC

v_gene: TRBV4-3
d_gene: TRBD2
j_gene: TRBJ2-2
abundance: NA
CDR3aa: CASSPLGTSTGELFF
CDR3nt: TGCGCCAGCAGCCCTCTTGGGACTAGCACCGGGGAGCTGTTTTTT

v_gene: TRBV25-1
d_gene: NA
j_gene: TRBJ1-1
abundance: NA
CDR3aa: CASSEARHNTEAFF
CDR3nt: TGTGCCAGCAGTGAGGCCCGACATAACACTGAAGCTTTCTTT

v_gene: TRBV4-2
d_gene: NA
j_gene: TRBJ1-5
abundance: NA
CDR3aa: CASSQDPGITQPQHF
CDR3nt: TGTGCCAGCAGCCAAGATCCTGGGATCACTCAGCCCCAGCATTTT

v_gene: TRBV19
d_gene: NA
j_gene: TRBJ2-3
abundance: NA
CDR3aa: CASSILASTSTDTQYF
CDR3nt: TGTGCCAGTAGTATACTCGCCTCGACTAGCACAGATACGCAGTATTTT

v_gene: TRBV5-1
d_gene: NA
j_gene: TRBJ2-7
abundance: many
CDR3aa: CASSLEGHRYEQYF
CDR3nt: TGCGCCAGCAGCTTGGAAGGACACCGGTACGAGCAGTACTTC